This T cell receptor (beta chain) was sequenced during a study of human T cells and chemical hapten exposure. Background on the study: Patients' scalps got diphenylcyclopropenone weekly throughout the approximately 24-week study. General study points: Alopecia affecting every donor means their immune response may not match healthy people's.

Time point denoted: patch test 2, 6 weeks after DPC sensitization. Treatment indicated: therapeutic diphenylcyclopropenone sensitization with weekly scalp DPC. Each donor was an alopecia patient between 18 and 70 years of age who qualified for DPC. The starting material, unfractionated whole blood, was used for total RNA extraction. This clonotype showed up many times. Its antigen remains unidentified. TCRdb re-derived calls from the RACE reads in MiXCR, one entry per CDR3 protein. The data show about 78,000 distinct CDR3 sequences, over 6.5% seen once. Sequences were derived from whole blood, sampled in connection with sensitization to the hapten diphenylcyclopropenone (DPC). The TCR was taken from a woman aged 50 to 65 with alopecia areata. Some clones in this sample may be carry-over from other donors' samples.

The CDR3 coding sequence is TGTGCCAGCAGTGAAGGTTGGGGACCGTTCACTGAAGCTTTCTTT. Encoded protein: CASSEGWGPFTEAFF. The rearrangement links TRBV6-1 to TRBJ1-1; tentatively, D is TRBD1 (5 bases). The CDR3 contains 15 residues. Germline-derived CDR1 and CDR2 are MNHNS and SASEGT. V was shortened by 1 base and J by 4 bases, with 13 bases between the two germline ends.